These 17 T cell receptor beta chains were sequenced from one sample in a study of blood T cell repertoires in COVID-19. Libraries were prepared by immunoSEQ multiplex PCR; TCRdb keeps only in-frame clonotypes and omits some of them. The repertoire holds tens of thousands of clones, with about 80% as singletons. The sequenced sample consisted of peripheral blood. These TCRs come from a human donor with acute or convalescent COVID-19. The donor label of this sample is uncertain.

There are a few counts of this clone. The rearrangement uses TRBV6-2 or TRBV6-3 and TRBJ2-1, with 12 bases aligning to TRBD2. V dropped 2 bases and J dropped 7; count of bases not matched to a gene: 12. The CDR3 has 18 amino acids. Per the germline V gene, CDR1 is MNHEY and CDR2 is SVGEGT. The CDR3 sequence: CASSYGGRTSGKRNEQFF. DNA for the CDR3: TGTGCCAGCAGTTACGGGGGCCGGACTAGCGGGAAACGGAATGAGCAGTTCTTC.

DNA for the CDR3: TGTGCCAGTAGTATAGAAGGAGCGGCCACAGATACGCAGTATTTT. Translating it yields CASSIEGAATDTQYF. V usage is TRBV19 and J usage is TRBJ2-3, with D tentatively TRBD2 (5 bases). There are 15 residues in the CDR3. V was clipped by 0 bases and J by 2 bases, with 9 bases between them. The V gene's germline CDR1 is LNHDA and CDR2 SQIVND (reference sequence).

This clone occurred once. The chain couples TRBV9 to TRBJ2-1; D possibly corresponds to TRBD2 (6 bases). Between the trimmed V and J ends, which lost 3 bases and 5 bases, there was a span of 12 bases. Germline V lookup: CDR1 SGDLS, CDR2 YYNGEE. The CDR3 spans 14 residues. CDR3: CASSGGLFNNEQFF. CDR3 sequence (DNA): TGTGCCAGCAGCGGGGGACTGTTCAACAATGAGCAGTTCTTC.

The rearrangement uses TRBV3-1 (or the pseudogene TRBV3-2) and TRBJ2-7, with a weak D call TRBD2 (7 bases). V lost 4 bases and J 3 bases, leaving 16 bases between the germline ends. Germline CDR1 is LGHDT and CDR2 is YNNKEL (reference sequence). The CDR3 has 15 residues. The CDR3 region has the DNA TGTGCCAGCAGCCCCCGGTGGGGGGGCGTCTACGAGCAGTACTTC. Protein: CASSPRWGGVYEQYF.

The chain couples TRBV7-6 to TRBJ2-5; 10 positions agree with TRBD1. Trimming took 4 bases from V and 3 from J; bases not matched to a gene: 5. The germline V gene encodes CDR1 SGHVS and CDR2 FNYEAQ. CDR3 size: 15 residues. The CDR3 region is CASSSWDRGEETQYF. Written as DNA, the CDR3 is TGTGCCAGCAGCTCCTGGGACAGGGGTGAAGAGACCCAGTACTTC.

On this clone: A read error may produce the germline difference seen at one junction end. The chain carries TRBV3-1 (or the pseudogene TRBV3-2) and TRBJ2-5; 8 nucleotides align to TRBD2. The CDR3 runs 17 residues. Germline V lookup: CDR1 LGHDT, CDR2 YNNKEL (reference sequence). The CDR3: CASNQNGSGGAQETQYF. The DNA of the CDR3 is TGTGCCAGCAACCAAAATGGAAGCGGGGGTGCACAAGAGACCCAGTACTTC.

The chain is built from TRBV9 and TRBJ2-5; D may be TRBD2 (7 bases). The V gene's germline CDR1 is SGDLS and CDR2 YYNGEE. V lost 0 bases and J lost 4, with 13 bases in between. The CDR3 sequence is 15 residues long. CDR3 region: CASSVVGGGRETQYF. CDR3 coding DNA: TGTGCCAGCAGCGTAGTAGGGGGGGGCCGAGAGACCCAGTACTTC.

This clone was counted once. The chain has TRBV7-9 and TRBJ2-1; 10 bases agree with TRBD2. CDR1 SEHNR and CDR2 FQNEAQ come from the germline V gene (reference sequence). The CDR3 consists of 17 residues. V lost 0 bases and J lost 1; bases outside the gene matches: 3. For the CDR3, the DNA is TGTGCCAGCAGCTTAGCAAGAGCGGGAGGGTCCTACAATGAGCAGTTCTTC. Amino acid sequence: CASSLARAGGSYNEQFF.

The CDR3, as DNA: TGTGCCAGCAGCCCACAAAAGACTGGAGGCGATACGCAGTATTTT. Amino acids: CASSPQKTGGDTQYF. The chain couples TRBV7-3 to TRBJ2-3; the D gene is possibly TRBD2 (5 bases). Trimming cost V 5 bases and J 6 bases, with 18 bases left between them. Germline CDR1 is SGHTA and CDR2 is FQGTGA. The CDR3 spans 15 residues.

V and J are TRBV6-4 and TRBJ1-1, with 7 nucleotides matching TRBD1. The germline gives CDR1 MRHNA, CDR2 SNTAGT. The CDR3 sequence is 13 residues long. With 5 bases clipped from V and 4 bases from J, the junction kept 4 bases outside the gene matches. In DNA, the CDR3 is TGTGCCAGCAGTCCCACAGGGGCCACTGAAGCTTTCTTT. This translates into CASSPTGATEAFF.

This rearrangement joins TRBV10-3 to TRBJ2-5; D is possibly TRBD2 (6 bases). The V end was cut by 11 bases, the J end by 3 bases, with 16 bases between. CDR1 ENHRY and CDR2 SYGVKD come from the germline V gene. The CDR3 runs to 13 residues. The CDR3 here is CAAQTRWEETQYF. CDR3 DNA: TGTGCCGCCCAGACTAGATGGGAAGAGACCCAGTACTTC.

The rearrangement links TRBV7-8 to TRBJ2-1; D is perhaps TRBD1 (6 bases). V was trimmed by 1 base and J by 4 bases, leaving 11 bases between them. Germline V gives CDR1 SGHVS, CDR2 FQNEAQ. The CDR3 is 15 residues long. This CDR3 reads CASSLVTGRYNEQFF. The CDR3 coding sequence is TGTGCCAGCAGCTTAGTAACAGGGCGGTACAATGAGCAGTTCTTC. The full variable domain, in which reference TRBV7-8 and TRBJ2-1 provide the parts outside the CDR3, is GAGVSQSPRYKVAKRGQDVALRCDPISGHVSLFWYQQALGQGPEFLTYFQNEAQLDKSGLPSDRFFAERPEGSVSTLKIQRTQQEDSAVYLCASSLVTGRYNEQFFGPGTRLTVL.

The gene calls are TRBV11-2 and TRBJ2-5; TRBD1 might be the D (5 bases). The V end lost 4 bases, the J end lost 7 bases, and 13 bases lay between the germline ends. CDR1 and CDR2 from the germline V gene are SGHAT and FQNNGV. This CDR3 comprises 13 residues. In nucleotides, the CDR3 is TGTGCCAGCAGCTCCGACAGTTGGGCGACCCAGTACTTC. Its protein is CASSSDSWATQYF.

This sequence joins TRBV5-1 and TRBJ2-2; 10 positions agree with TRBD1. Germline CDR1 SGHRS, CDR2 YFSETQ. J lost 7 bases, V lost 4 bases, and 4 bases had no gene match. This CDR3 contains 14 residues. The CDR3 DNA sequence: TGCGCCAGCAGCGGGACAGGGGCCGGCGGGGAGCTGTTTTTT. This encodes CASSGTGAGGELFF.

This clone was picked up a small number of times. The CDR3 loop is CASRWRVTYEQYF. DNA of the CDR3: TGTGCCAGCAGATGGCGGGTGACCTACGAGCAGTACTTC. The chain combines TRBV6-5 with TRBJ2-7; a weak D match, TRBD2 (5 bases). The CDR3 is 13 residues long. From germline, CDR1 is MNHEY and CDR2 SVGAGI. V was trimmed by 6 bases and J by 2 bases, leaving 11 bases between them.

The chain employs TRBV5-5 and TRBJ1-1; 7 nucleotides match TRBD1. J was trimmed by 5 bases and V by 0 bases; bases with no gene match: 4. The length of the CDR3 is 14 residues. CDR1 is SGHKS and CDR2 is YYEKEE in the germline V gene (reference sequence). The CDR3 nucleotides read TGTGCCAGCAGCTTGGGATACAGGGGAACTGAAGCTTTCTTT. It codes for CASSLGYRGTEAFF.

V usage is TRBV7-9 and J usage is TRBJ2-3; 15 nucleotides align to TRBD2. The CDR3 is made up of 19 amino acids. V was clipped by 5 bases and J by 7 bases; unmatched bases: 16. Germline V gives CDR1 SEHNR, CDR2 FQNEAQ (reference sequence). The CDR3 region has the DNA TGTGCCAGCAGCCTCACGACTTGGACTAGCGGGAGGGCCGTATATACGCAGTATTTT. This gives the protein CASSLTTWTSGRAVYTQYF.